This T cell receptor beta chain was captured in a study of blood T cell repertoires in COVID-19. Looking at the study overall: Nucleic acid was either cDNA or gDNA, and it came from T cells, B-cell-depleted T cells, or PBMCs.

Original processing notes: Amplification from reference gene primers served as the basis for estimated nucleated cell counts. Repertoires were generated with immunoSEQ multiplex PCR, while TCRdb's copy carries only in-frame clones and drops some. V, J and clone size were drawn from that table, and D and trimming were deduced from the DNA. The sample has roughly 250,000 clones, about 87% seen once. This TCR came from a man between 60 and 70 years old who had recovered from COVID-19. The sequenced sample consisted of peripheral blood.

The CDR3 coding sequence is TGCGCCAGCAGCCAAGATGACCCCGGGTCCTTATACGAGCAGTACTTC. Translating gives CASSQDDPGSLYEQYF. V gene TRBV4-1 combines with J gene TRBJ2-7; no reliable D call. Deletions cut 0 bases from V and 4 bases from J, with 16 bases between. The CDR3 is made up of 16 amino acids. The germline CDR1 and CDR2 sequences are MGHRA and YSYEKL.